This T cell receptor (beta chain) was observed in a study of T cells in Graves' hyperthyroidism and ophthalmopathy (dated by TCRdb to about 2019). About the full investigation: Peripheral blood was collected at initial diagnosis, before any treatment. To identify TCR V-J signatures that set the groups apart, the researchers used a discovery cohort of 100 patients, made up of under 45 with Graves' ophthalmopathy and some 56 with stable Graves' hyperthyroidism. Whether ophthalmopathy could be predicted prospectively was tested in an independent validation cohort made up of about 18 hyperthyroidism patients plus 17 patients who later progressed to ophthalmopathy. The 75 to 100 discovery patients were divided at random into training and test sets in a 7:3 ratio. The study also compared thyroid tissue and blood T-cell repertoires from about 6 Graves' hyperthyroidism patients. Following sampling, methimazole starting at 30 mg daily was given to hyperthyroidism patients, and high-dose intravenous methylprednisolone was given to ophthalmopathy patients. TCR Vbeta CDR3 sequencing of some 140 peripheral blood samples (under 45 ophthalmopathy, 70 to 85 hyperthyroidism and some 17 progressor patients) is reported in the paper. General findings and caveats noted by the study authors: In validation, progression to ophthalmopathy was predicted by the model with around 70% sensitivity and 72% to 80% specificity, a median of approximately 6.5 months before onset. No statistical method was used to fix the sample size in advance, and group allocation was not hidden from the investigators. In cross-validation, a model built on a 13 V-J signature told ophthalmopathy apart from stable hyperthyroidism with under 90% sensitivity and around 83% specificity, and in testing the same model reached 80%/75%. Blood samples also contained most of the expanded thyroid clonotypes (frequency above 0.001), which suggests that blood repertoires may reflect thyroid immune responses.

Its CDR3 holds 12 amino acids, cysteine through phenylalanine. Of the read, only the CDR3 DNA is kept; its 36 bases are in frame from base 1. Sequences SQVTM (CDR1) and ANQGSEA (CDR2) are obtained from the germline V gene. Worth noting for this clonotype: What this receptor recognizes is not known. One end of the junction varies from germline; a read error may be responsible.

Ophthalmopathy patients had moderately to severely active disease, with a Clinical Activity Score of 3 or more, a NOSPECS grade of 4 or more, and a disease duration of less than 3 months. Exclusion was applied to patients with uncontrolled infections, other autoimmune diseases, pregnancy or lactation. Diagnoses were based on clinical symptoms, serum thyroxine and TRAb, thyroid ultrasound and orbital computed tomography. PBMCs were separated from 10 ml of fresh peripheral blood using Ficoll-Paque density gradient centrifugation. Trizol reagent was used to extract total RNA, and RNA quality was then checked on an Agilent 2100 Bioanalyzer. The TCR beta CDR3 regions were amplified from the RNA transcripts. For the first round of RT-PCR on the TCR CDR3, the HTBI primer set was used together with the Qiagen OneStep RT-PCR kit. Libraries were constructed in a second round of multiplex PCR, after which size selection and purification were carried out. Libraries were sequenced paired-end with 100 bp reads on an Illumina HiSeq2000. In the authors' own workflow: SOAPnuke was used to process the raw data, removing reads that contained adapters or uncalled bases, had a mean Phred below 15, or lacked an exact match to the constant primer or identifier. High-quality paired reads were merged using COPE v1.2.5, and each unique nucleotide sequence was defined as a clonotype. MiTCR v1.1 was used to align clonotypes to the IMGT TRBV, TRBD and TRBJ reference segments. Only V-J combinations with frequency above 0.0001, covering 99% to 99.2% of repertoires, were analysed. A TCS score was defined as the ratio between F50 (clonal expansion) and ExV (chaos), using BLOSUM62-based TCRdist between CDR3 peptides within each V-J. Welch's t-statistics and random forest reduced fewer than 550 V-J features to about 12, which were used in a naive Bayes classifier (R e1071). The raw public data were reprocessed by TCRdb itself: fastp quality trimming at Q25, MiXCR clonotype calling, in-frame beta chains only. Merged by CDR3 protein, the rows form single entries marked with the most common genes and DNA. What appears here as the V and J calls and clone size reflects TCRdb's work, not the paper's. The sample includes fewer than 500,000 distinct CDR3 sequences, with about 14% observed a single time. The ten largest clones take up about 19% of the sample.

The V gene is TRBV29-1 and the J gene is TRBJ1-1; no D gene can be assigned with confidence. Sample: blood. This TCR came from a woman in her 30s with Graves' ophthalmopathy. The DNA reads as follows: TGCGGCGTTTACTACAGCAACACTGAAGCTTTCTTT. It codes for CGVYYSNTEAFF.